This T cell receptor (beta chain) comes out of a study of T cells in Graves' hyperthyroidism and ophthalmopathy. General study points: Most clonotypes that expanded in the thyroid above 0.001 also showed up in blood. Ophthalmopathy, as predicted by the model, came a median roughly 6.5 months after the prediction.

This clonotype occurred many times. The antigen remains unidentified. TCR beta CDR3 regions were amplified from RNA. TCR CDR3 regions were first amplified by RT-PCR with HTBI primers. TCRdb reprocessed the multiplex PCR reads via MiXCR and lists one record per CDR3 protein. Among about 290,000 distinct CDR3 sequences listed, roughly an eighth were seen once. A patient was excluded if there was uncontrolled infection, other autoimmune disease, pregnancy or lactation. Out of approximately 9.9 ml of fresh peripheral blood came the PBMCs. Germline values: CDR1 SGHTA, CDR2 FQGNSA. Trimming took 5 bases from V and 3 from J, leaving 14 bases between them. The CDR3 has 14 residues.

The chain employs TRBV7-2 and TRBJ2-7, with D possibly matching TRBD1 (6 bases). The specimen was blood. The sequence derives from a woman in her thirties or forties with Graves' hyperthyroidism. The CDR3 loop is CASSIPGQVYEQYF. CDR3 nucleotides: TGTGCCAGCAGCATTCCGGGACAAGTCTACGAGCAGTACTTC.